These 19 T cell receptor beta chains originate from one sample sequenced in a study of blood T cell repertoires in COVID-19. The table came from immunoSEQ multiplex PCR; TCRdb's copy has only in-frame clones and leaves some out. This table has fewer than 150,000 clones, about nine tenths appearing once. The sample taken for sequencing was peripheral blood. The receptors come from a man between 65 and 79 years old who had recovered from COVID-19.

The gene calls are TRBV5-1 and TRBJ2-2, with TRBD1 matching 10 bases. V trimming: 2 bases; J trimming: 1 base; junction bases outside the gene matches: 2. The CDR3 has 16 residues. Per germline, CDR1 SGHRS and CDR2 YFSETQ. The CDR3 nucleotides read TGCGCCAGCAGCTTTCGGACAGGGGGGAACACCGGGGAGCTGTTTTTT. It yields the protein CASSFRTGGNTGELFF. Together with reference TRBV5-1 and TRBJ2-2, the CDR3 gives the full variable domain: KAGVTQTPRYLIKTRGQQVTLSCSPISGHRSVSWYQQTPGQGLQFLFEYFSETQRNKGNFPGRFSGRQFSNSRSEMNVSTLELGDSALYLCASSFRTGGNTGELFFGEGSRLTVL.

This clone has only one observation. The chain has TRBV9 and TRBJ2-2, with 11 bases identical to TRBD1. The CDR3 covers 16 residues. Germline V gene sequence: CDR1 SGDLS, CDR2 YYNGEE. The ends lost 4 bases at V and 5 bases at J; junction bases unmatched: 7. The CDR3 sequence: CASSPLGTGGTGELFF. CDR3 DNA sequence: TGTGCCAGCAGCCCCCTCGGGACAGGGGGAACCGGGGAGCTGTTTTTT.

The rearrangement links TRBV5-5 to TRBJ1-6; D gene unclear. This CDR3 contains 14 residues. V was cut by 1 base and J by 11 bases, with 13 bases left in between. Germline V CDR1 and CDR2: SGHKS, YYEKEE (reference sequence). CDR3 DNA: TGTGCCAGCAGCTTGCCGGGAGGCCCCCCACCCCTCCACTTT. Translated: CASSLPGGPPPLHF. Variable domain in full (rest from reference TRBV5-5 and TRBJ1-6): DAGVTQSPTHLIKTRGQQVTLRCSPISGHKSVSWYQQVLGQGPQFIFQYYEKEERGRGNFPDRFSARQFPNYSSELNVNALLLGDSALYLCASSLPGGPPPLHFGNGTRLTVT.

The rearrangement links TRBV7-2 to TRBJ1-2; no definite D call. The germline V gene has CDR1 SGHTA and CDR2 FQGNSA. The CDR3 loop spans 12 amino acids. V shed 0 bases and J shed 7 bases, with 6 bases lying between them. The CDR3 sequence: CASSLARGGYTF. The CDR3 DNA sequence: TGTGCCAGCAGCTTAGCGAGAGGTGGCTACACCTTC.

The CDR3 spells CASSSQGFSSYEQYF. The CDR3 DNA reads TGCGCCAGCAGCTCCCAGGGGTTCTCCTCCTACGAGCAGTACTTC. The V gene is TRBV5-1, the J gene TRBJ2-7; D possibly corresponds to TRBD1 (6 bases). This CDR3 has 15 amino acids. Per the germline V gene, CDR1 is SGHRS and CDR2 is YFSETQ. V lost 3 bases to trimming and J lost 0 bases, with 13 bases between them.

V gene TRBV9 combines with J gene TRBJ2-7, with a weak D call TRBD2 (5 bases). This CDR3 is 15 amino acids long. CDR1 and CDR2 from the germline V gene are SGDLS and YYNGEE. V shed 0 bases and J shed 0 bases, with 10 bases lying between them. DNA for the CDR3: TGTGCCAGCAGCGTAGAAGGGAGTCCCTCCTACGAGCAGTACTTC. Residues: CASSVEGSPSYEQYF.

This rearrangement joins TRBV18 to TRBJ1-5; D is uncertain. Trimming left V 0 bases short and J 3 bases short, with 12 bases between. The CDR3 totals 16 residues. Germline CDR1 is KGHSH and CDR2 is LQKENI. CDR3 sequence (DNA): TGTGCCAGCTCACCACCGTCGGGGAGAGCCAATCAGCCCCAGCATTTT. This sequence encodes CASSPPSGRANQPQHF.

CDR3 coding DNA: TGCGCCAGCAGCAGGGACAGGGGGTGGGACGAGCAGTACTTC. It codes for CASSRDRGWDEQYF. The gene calls are TRBV10-2 and TRBJ2-7; TRBD1 matches at 11 bases. This CDR3 is built from 14 residues. The trim removed 6 bases at V and 5 bases at J, leaving 6 bases unmatched. Germline CDR1 and CDR2: WSHSY and SAAADI.

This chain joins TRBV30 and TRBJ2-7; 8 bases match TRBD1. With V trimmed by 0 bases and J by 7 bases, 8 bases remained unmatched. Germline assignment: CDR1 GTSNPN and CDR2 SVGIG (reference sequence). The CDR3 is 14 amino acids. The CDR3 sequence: CAWSVGTGRWEQYF. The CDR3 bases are TGTGCCTGGAGTGTAGGGACAGGCCGCTGGGAGCAGTACTTC. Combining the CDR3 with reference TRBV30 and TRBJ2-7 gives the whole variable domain SQTIHQWPATLVQPVGSPLSLECTVEGTSNPNLYWYRQAAGRGLQLLFYSVGIGQISSEVPQNLSASRPQDRQFILSSKKLLLSDSGFYLCAWSVGTGRWEQYFGPGTRLTVT.

The CDR3, as DNA: TGTGCCATCAGTGAGTCTGGACAGAAAGAGACCCAGTACTTC. Translated: CAISESGQKETQYF. V gene TRBV10-3 combines with J gene TRBJ2-5; D might be TRBD1 (6 bases). This CDR3 is built from 14 residues. The V end lost 0 bases, the J end lost 3 bases, and 8 bases lay between the germline ends. Per the germline V gene, CDR1 is ENHRY and CDR2 is SYGVKD.

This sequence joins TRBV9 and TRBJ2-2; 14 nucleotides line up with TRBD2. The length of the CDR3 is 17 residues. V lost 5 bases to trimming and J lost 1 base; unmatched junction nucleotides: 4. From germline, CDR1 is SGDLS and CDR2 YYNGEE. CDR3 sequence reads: CASSAGLAGGNTGELFF. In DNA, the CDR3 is TGTGCCAGCAGTGCTGGACTAGCGGGGGGGAACACCGGGGAGCTGTTTTTT.

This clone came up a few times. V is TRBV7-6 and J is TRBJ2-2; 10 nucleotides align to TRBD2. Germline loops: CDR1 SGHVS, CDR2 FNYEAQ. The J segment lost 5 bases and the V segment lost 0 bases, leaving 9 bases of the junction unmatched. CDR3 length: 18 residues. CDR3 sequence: CASSLAPTSGTYTGELFF. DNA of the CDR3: TGTGCCAGCAGCTTAGCCCCAACTAGCGGGACGTATACCGGGGAGCTGTTTTTT.

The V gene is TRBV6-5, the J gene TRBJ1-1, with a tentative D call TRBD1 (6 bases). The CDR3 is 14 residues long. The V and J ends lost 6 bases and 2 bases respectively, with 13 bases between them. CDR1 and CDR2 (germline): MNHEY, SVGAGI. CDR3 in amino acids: CASSWDNDNTEAFF. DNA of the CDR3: TGTGCCAGCAGCTGGGACAATGACAACACTGAAGCTTTCTTT.

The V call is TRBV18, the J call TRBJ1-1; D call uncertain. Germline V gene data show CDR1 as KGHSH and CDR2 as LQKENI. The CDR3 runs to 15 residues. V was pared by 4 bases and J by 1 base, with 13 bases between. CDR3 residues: CASSLKTVGNTEAFF. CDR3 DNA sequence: TGTGCCAGCTCACTTAAAACAGTGGGGAACACTGAAGCTTTCTTT.

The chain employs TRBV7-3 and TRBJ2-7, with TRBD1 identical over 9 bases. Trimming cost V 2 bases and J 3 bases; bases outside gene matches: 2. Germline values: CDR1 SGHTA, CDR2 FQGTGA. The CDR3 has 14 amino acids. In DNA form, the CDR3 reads TGTGCCAGCAGCTTAGTGGGACAGGGCTACGAGCAGTACTTC. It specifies CASSLVGQGYEQYF.

DNA for the CDR3: TGTGCCAGCTCCCCTTCCCAGGGGGCTGAGCAGTTCTTC. Its protein product is CASSPSQGAEQFF. This sequence joins TRBV18 and TRBJ2-1; TRBD1 matches 8 bases. Germline CDR1 is KGHSH and CDR2 is LQKENI. Germline trimming cut 6 bases from V and 9 bases from J; bases unmatched to any gene: 7. The CDR3 is made up of 13 amino acids. The full variable domain, its missing parts supplied by reference TRBV18 and TRBJ2-1, is NAGVMQNPRHLVRRRGQEARLRCSPMKGHSHVYWYRQLPEEGLKFMVYLQKENIIDESGMPKERFSAEFPKEGPSILRIQQVVRGDSAAYFCASSPSQGAEQFFGPGTRLTVL.

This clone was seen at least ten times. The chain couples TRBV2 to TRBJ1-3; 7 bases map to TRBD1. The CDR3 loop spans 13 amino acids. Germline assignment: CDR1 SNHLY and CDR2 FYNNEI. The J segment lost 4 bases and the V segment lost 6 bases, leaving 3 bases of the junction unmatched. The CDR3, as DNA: TGTGCCAGCAGCAGGGGGTTAGGAAACACCATATATTTT. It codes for CASSRGLGNTIYF. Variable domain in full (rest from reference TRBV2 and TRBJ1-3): EPEVTQTPSHQVTQMGQEVILRCVPISNHLYFYWYRQILGQKVEFLVSFYNNEISEKSEIFDDQFSVERPDGSNFTLKIRSTKLEDSAMYFCASSRGLGNTIYFGEGSWLTVV.

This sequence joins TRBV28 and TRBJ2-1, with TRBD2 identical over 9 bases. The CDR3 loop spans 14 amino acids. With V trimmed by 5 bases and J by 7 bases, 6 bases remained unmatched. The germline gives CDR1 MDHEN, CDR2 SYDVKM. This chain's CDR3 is CASSPGTSKNEQFF. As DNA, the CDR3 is TGTGCCAGCAGTCCGGGGACTAGCAAAAATGAGCAGTTCTTC.

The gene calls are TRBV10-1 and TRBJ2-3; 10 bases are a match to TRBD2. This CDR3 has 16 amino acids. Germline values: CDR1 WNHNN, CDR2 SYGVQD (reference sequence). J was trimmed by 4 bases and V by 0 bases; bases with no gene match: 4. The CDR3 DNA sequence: TGCGCCAGCAGTGAGTCGAAGCGGGGGGGCGCAGATACGCAGTATTTT. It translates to CASSESKRGGADTQYF.